This T cell receptor beta chain was sequenced during a study of T cell changes during pregnancy in multiple sclerosis. In germline, CDR1 is SGHRS, CDR2 YFSETQ. V dropped 0 bases and J dropped 1 base, with 14 bases sitting between them. The CDR3 totals 16 residues. Clones were sequenced by immunoSEQ multiplex PCR, and TCRdb holds only the in-frame ones, with some missing. This sample has under 70,000 clones, with about 90% found just once. Sequencing was performed on CD4+ T cells from peripheral blood mononuclear cells, taken after pregnancy. The TCR comes from a female donor in good health, enrolled as a control in a pregnancy study. The rearrangement links TRBV5-1 to TRBJ2-7, with D maybe TRBD1 (5 bases). The CDR3 region is CASSLAHPKGSYEQYF. DNA of the CDR3: TGCGCCAGCAGCTTGGCCCATCCCAAGGGGTCCTACGAGCAGTACTTC. Looking up the rest from reference TRBV5-1 and TRBJ2-7 gives the full variable domain: KAGVTQTPRYLIKTRGQQVTLSCSPISGHRSVSWYQQTPGQGLQFLFEYFSETQRNKGNFPGRFSGRQFSNSRSEMNVSTLELGDSALYLCASSLAHPKGSYEQYFGPGTRLTVT.